These 12 T cell receptor beta chains came from one sample sequenced in a study of T cells expressing NK-cell markers. TCRdb reworked the 5' RACE reads into one entry per CDR3 protein, no DNA. This sample's clone table lists approximately 6,000 distinct CDR3 sequences. Material for sequencing was blood T cells: a sorted CD56 or NKG2C T cell subset, CD4+ or CD8+ T cells, or bulk PBMC T cells (not recorded which). These receptors all come from a man aged 18 to 30 in good health.

This clonotype is classed as medium-sized by frequency. The chain uses TRBV4-1 and TRBJ2-1; TCRdb reports TRBD2, a call that lacks DNA to check it against. The CDR3 is 15 amino acids. Germline V gives CDR1 MGHRA, CDR2 YSYEKL. CDR3 region: CASSHLGGIYNEQFF.

This clonotype is deemed medium-sized by its frequency. This chain uses TRBV20-1 with TRBJ2-1; the TCRdb call, TRBD2, lacks DNA for checking. Germline V gives CDR1 DFQATT, CDR2 SNEGSKA (reference sequence). This CDR3 has 14 amino acids. The CDR3 here is CSASGSADFNEQFF.

This sequence joins TRBV6-1 and TRBJ2-3; as DNA is missing, the TRBD1 call by TCRdb cannot be tested. The V gene's germline CDR1 is MNHNS and CDR2 SASEGT. The CDR3 sequence is 15 residues long. The CDR3 sequence: CASSEATGNTDTQYF.

This chain uses TRBV12-3 or TRBV12-4 with TRBJ2-3. The CDR3 consists of 13 residues. CDR3 region: CASTKGVADTQYF.

The chain is built from TRBV7-3 and TRBJ2-2. Germline CDR1 is SGHTA and CDR2 is FQGTGA. The CDR3 sequence is 14 residues long. CDR3 sequence reads: CASSLGPLDGELFF. Full variable domain (remainder filled in from reference TRBV7-3 and TRBJ2-2): GAGVSQTPSNKVTEKGKYVELRCDPISGHTALYWYRQSLGQGPEFLIYFQGTGAADDSGLPNDRFFAVRPEGSVSTLKIQRTERGDSAVYLCASSLGPLDGELFFGEGSRLTVL.

The chain is built from TRBV14 and TRBJ1-6. This CDR3 is 13 amino acids long. Per germline, CDR1 SGHDN and CDR2 FVKESK. The CDR3 spells CASSQEAGSPLHF.

V and J are TRBV14 and TRBJ2-7; TCRdb reports TRBD1, a call that lacks DNA to check it against. The CDR3 consists of 12 residues. Germline V CDR1 and CDR2: SGHDN, FVKESK. The CDR3 sequence is CASSQVGQKSHF.

The chain joins TRBV5-6 to TRBJ2-5. CDR1 is SGHDT, CDR2 YYEEEE, per germline. The CDR3 has 15 amino acids. CDR3 protein: CASSFPRQYQETQYF.

The V gene is TRBV6-1, the J gene TRBJ2-3. The CDR3 extends over 15 amino acids. Germline-derived CDR1 and CDR2 are MNHNS and SASEGT. The CDR3 region is CASSEEVAGTDTQYF.

CDR3 region: CASSALAGGYNEQFF. This chain uses TRBV6-4 with TRBJ2-1; TCRdb indicates TRBD2, and absent DNA this call remains unverified. Germline lookup yields CDR1 MRHNA and CDR2 SNTAGT. The CDR3 has 15 amino acids.

This chain connects TRBV21-1 to TRBJ2-3; the D call from TCRdb, TRBD1, cannot be confirmed without DNA. TRBV21-1 has pseudogene status. This CDR3 region has 14 residues. The CDR3 here is CASTSGPGGDTQYF.

This chain joins TRBV30 and TRBJ1-1. Per the germline V gene, CDR1 is GTSNPN and CDR2 is SVGIG (reference sequence). The CDR3 is 13 amino acids. CDR3 in amino acids: CAWSANLNTEAFF.